This is a list of T cell receptor beta chains from one sample in a study of blood T cell repertoires in COVID-19. The table came from immunoSEQ multiplex PCR; TCRdb's copy has only in-frame clones and leaves some out. The sample comprises 50,000 or so clones, 80% to 90% of which are singletons, and around 7% rests with the top ten. Sequencing used peripheral blood. The receptor set was obtained from a man aged 40-49 years with acute or convalescent COVID-19. Each CDR3 is given with its conserved first and last residue. Fields, in order: CDR3 length, clone size, J gene, D gene, V gene, CDR3 protein, CDR3 DNA. A D gene is named only where the DNA matches it firmly. Not all rows give a size; the values are once, few, many and, for expanded clones, a class.

13 | - | TRBJ2-5 | TRBD1 | TRBV29-1 | CSVAGQGRETQYF | TGCAGCGTTGCGGGACAGGGGAGGGAGACCCAGTACTTC
14 | - | TRBJ1-1 | - | TRBV6-5 | CASPQLQGGSEAFF | TGTGCCAGCCCGCAACTACAGGGCGGGTCTGAAGCTTTCTTT
17 | - | TRBJ2-7 | - | TRBV21-1 | CASSAPSGGTGDGEQYF | TGTGCCAGCAGCGCCCCCTCGGGAGGGACAGGGGACGGCGAGCAGTACTTC
15 | - | TRBJ1-5 | TRBD1 | TRBV5-1 | CASSPGGGGNQPQHF | TGCGCCAGCAGCCCCGGAGGGGGCGGCAATCAGCCCCAGCATTTT
11 | - | TRBJ2-1 | TRBD2 | TRBV23-1 | CASSQGGEQFF | TGCGCCAGCAGTCAGGGAGGGGAGCAGTTCTTC
14 | - | TRBJ2-1 | TRBD2 | TRBV9 | CASSVTSAGNEQFF | TGTGCCAGCAGCGTGACTAGCGCCGGCAATGAGCAGTTCTTC
15 | - | TRBJ1-5 | TRBD1 | TRBV5-6 | CASSGRQGPNQPQHF | TGTGCCAGCAGCGGCCGACAGGGTCCCAATCAGCCCCAGCATTTT
13 | - | TRBJ1-5 | - | TRBV6-6 | CASSRGINQPQHF | TGTGCCAGCAGTAGGGGAATTAATCAGCCCCAGCATTTT
18 | - | TRBJ2-1 | TRBD2 | TRBV24-1 | CATSPTSGGPSSYNEQFF | TGTGCCACCAGTCCGACTAGCGGGGGACCCAGCTCCTACAATGAGCAGTTCTTC
15 | - | TRBJ2-5 | - | TRBV11-2 | CASSLESSVGETQYF | TGTGCCAGCAGCTTAGAGAGTAGCGTAGGGGAGACCCAGTACTTC
15 | - | TRBJ2-3 | TRBD1 | TRBV11-3 | CASSLGRTGFDTQYF | TGTGCCAGCAGCTTAGGCAGGACAGGGTTCGATACGCAGTATTTT
14 | - | TRBJ1-6 | TRBD1 | TRBV9 | CASSVGQGDSPLHF | TGTGCCAGCAGCGTAGGGCAGGGGGACTCACCCCTCCACTTT
15 | - | TRBJ2-1 | TRBD2 | TRBV19 | CASSKDSGGMVEQFF | TGTGCCAGTAGTAAAGATAGCGGGGGGATGGTTGAGCAGTTCTTC
16 | - | TRBJ2-7 | - | TRBV10-3 | CAITRKGNSQGYEQYF | TGTGCCATCACCCGGAAGGGGAATTCGCAAGGCTACGAGCAGTACTTC
15 | - | TRBJ1-5 | - | TRBV18 | CASSPTAGSRQPQHF | TGTGCCAGCTCCCCGACGGCAGGGTCGCGTCAGCCCCAGCATTTT
15 | - | TRBJ2-5 | TRBD2 | TRBV24-1 | CATSSGLGARETQYF | TGTGCCACCAGTTCGGGACTAGGGGCTCGGGAGACCCAGTACTTC
13 | few | TRBJ1-1 | - | TRBV5-6 | CASSLARNTEAFF | TGTGCCAGCAGCTTGGCCAGGAACACTGAAGCTTTCTTT
15 | - | TRBJ1-6 | - | TRBV28 | CASSTGIPFNSPLHF | TGTGCCAGCAGTACAGGGATACCTTTTAATTCACCCCTCCACTTT
15 | - | TRBJ2-1 | - | TRBV7-2 | CASSLVGTRYNEQFF | TGTGCCAGCAGCTTAGTGGGGACTCGCTACAATGAGCAGTTCTTC
16 | - | TRBJ2-2 | - | TRBV5-1 | CASSLSQGPTAGELFF | TGCGCCAGCAGCTTGAGTCAGGGTCCTACAGCCGGGGAGCTGTTTTTT
16 | - | TRBJ1-3 | TRBD1 | TRBV7-2 | CASSFSATGTGNTIYF | TGTGCCAGCAGCTTTTCCGCGACAGGGACTGGAAACACCATATATTTT
13 | - | TRBJ2-2 | - | TRBV25-1 | CASSAGVSGELFF | TGTGCCAGCAGTGCAGGGGTATCCGGGGAGCTGTTTTTT
15 | once | TRBJ1-6 | - | TRBV14 | CASSQGVGGSSPLHF | TGTGCCAGCAGCCAAGGGGTGGGGGGGAGTTCACCCCTCCACTTT
15 | - | TRBJ2-7 | TRBD1 | TRBV7-9 | CASSQTGARGDEQYF | TGTGCCAGCAGCCAGACAGGGGCCCGCGGGGACGAGCAGTACTTC
15 | - | TRBJ1-2 | TRBD1 | TRBV5-1 | CASSTGQTLVYGYTF | TGCGCCAGCAGCACGGGACAGACTCTCGTCTATGGCTACACCTTC
15 | - | TRBJ1-4 | TRBD1 | TRBV30 | CAWSVPPGGYEKLFF | TGTGCCTGGAGTGTACCGCCAGGGGGATATGAAAAACTGTTTTTT
18 | - | TRBJ1-1 | TRBD1 | TRBV13 | CASSFFSGTDRAYTEAFF | TGTGCCAGCAGCTTTTTTTCCGGGACAGACCGTGCTTACACTGAAGCTTTCTTT
16 | - | TRBJ2-5 | TRBD2 | TRBV7-2 | CASSLGGLASQETQYF | TGTGCCAGCAGCTTAGGGGGACTAGCAAGTCAAGAGACCCAGTACTTC
12 | - | TRBJ2-7 | TRBD1 | TRBV11-1 | CASSDRAYEQYF | TGTGCCAGCAGCGACAGGGCCTACGAGCAGTACTTC
13 | - | TRBJ1-4 | TRBD1 | TRBV3-1/TRBV3-2 | CASANRDSEKLFF | TGTGCCAGCGCGAACCGGGACAGCGAAAAACTGTTTTTT
16 | - | TRBJ2-1 | TRBD1 | TRBV19 | CASSTPGQGSYNEQFF | TGTGCCAGTAGTACCCCGGGACAGGGTTCCTACAATGAGCAGTTCTTC
17 | - | TRBJ1-2 | - | TRBV6-6 | CASSQMDATGSTDGYTF | TGTGCCAGCAGTCAGATGGATGCGACAGGATCAACGGACGGCTACACCTTC
16 | - | TRBJ1-2 | TRBD1 | TRBV6-1 | CASSDQTTGARLGYTF | TGTGCCAGCAGTGATCAGACGACAGGGGCACGTTTAGGCTACACCTTC
14 | - | TRBJ2-5 | TRBD2 | TRBV5-1 | CASSSVPGGETQYF | TGCGCCAGCAGCTCAGTCCCGGGGGGGGAGACCCAGTACTTC
18 | - | TRBJ2-5 | TRBD2 | TRBV7-9 | CASSTETSGGVRRATQYF | TGTGCCAGCAGCACGGAGACTAGCGGGGGAGTAAGACGCGCGACCCAGTACTTC
15 | - | TRBJ2-5 | - | TRBV9 | CASSSKLGGQETQYF | TGTGCCAGCAGCTCAAAGCTAGGGGGACAAGAGACCCAGTACTTC
15 | - | TRBJ1-2 | TRBD1 | TRBV29-1 | CSVPHGTVDGYGYTF | TGCAGCGTACCCCACGGGACAGTTGACGGATATGGCTACACCTTC
16 | - | TRBJ2-7 | TRBD1 | TRBV10-3 | CAISVIWGTGGYEQYF | TGTGCCATCAGTGTTATTTGGGGGACAGGGGGCTACGAGCAGTACTTC
15 | - | TRBJ1-2 | TRBD1 | TRBV7-2 | CASSTGTGGYYGYTF | TGTGCCAGCAGCACGGGGACAGGGGGATACTATGGCTACACCTTC
13 | few | TRBJ2-1 | - | TRBV7-7 | CASSLVQTMEQFF | TGTGCCAGCAGCTTAGTTCAGACTATGGAGCAGTTCTTC
15 | - | TRBJ2-7 | - | TRBV21-1 | CASSSNRYRYYEQYF | TGTGCCAGCAGCAGCAATCGTTACAGGTACTACGAGCAGTACTTC
13 | - | TRBJ2-7 | TRBD1 | TRBV2 | CANGQDKTYEQYF | TGTGCCAATGGACAGGACAAAACCTACGAGCAGTACTTC
15 | - | TRBJ2-7 | TRBD1 | TRBV19 | CASSTGQGGLYEQYF | TGTGCCAGTAGCACGGGACAGGGGGGTCTCTACGAGCAGTACTTC
13 | - | TRBJ2-1 | TRBD1 | TRBV7-3 | CASSAQGWDEQFF | TGTGCCAGCAGCGCACAGGGGTGGGATGAGCAGTTCTTC
17 | - | TRBJ2-3 | TRBD1 | TRBV24-1 | CATSDTTGKKLHGTQYF | TGTGCCACCAGCGATACGACAGGGAAGAAGCTTCATGGTACGCAGTATTTT
13 | - | TRBJ2-5 | - | TRBV15 | CATSGSFQETQYF | TGTGCCACCAGCGGGAGTTTCCAAGAGACCCAGTACTTC
17 | - | TRBJ1-1 | TRBD1 | TRBV19 | CASVNSGQTTRSTEAFF | TGTGCCAGTGTTAACTCGGGACAGACGACCCGGAGCACTGAAGCTTTCTTT